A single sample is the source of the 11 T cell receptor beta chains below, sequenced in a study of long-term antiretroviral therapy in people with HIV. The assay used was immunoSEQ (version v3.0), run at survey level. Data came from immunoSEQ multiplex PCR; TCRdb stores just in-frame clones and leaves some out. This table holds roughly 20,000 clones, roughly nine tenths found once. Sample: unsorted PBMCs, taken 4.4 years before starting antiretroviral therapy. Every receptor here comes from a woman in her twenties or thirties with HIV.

The CDR3 DNA sequence: TGCGCCAGCAGCCAGGCCACAGGGCGGTACGAGCAGTACTTC. Translating it yields CASSQATGRYEQYF. V is TRBV4-3 and J is TRBJ2-7; the D gene is possibly TRBD1 (6 bases). Germline V lookup: CDR1 LGHNA, CDR2 YSLEER. The CDR3 consists of 14 residues. The V gene lost 3 bases and the J gene lost 4 bases, with 13 bases spanning the gap.

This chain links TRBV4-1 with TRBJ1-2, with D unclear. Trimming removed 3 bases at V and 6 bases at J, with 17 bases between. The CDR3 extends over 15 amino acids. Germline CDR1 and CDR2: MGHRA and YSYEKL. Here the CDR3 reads CASSQKTAAVNGYTF. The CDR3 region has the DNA TGCGCCAGCAGCCAGAAGACCGCGGCAGTTAATGGCTACACCTTC.

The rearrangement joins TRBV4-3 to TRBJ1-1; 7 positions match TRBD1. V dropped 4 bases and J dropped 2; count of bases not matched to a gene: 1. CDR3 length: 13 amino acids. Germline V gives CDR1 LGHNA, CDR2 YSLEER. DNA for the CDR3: TGCGCCAGCAGCCGACAGGGCAACACTGAAGCTTTCTTT. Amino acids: CASSRQGNTEAFF.

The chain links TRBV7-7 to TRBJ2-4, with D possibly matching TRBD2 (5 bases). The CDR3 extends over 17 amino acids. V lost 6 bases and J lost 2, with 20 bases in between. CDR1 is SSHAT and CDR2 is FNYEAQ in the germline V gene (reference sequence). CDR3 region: CASSFGGSDLSKNIQYF. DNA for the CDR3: TGTGCCAGCAGTTTCGGCGGGTCAGACCTTTCCAAAAACATTCAGTACTTC.

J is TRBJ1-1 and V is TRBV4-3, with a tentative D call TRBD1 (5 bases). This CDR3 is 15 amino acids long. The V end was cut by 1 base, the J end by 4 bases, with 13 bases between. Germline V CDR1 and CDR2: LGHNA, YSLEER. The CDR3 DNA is TGCGCCAGCAGCCAAGCGGTTCTGGGGGGCACTGAAGCTTTCTTT. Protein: CASSQAVLGGTEAFF.

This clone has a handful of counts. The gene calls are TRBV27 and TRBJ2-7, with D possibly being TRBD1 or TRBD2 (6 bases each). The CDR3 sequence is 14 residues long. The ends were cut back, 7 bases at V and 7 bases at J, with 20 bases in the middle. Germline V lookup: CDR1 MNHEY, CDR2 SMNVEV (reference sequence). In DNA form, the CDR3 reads TGTGCCAGCAAGGTCGGGGCTGGGGGGCGGGAGCAGTACTTC. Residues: CASKVGAGGREQYF.

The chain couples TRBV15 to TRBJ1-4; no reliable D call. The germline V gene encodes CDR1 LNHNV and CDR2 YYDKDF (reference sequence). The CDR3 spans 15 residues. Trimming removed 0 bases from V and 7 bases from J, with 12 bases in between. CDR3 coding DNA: TGTGCCACCAGCAGAGATCTCCCGGAGGGTGAAAAACTGTTTTTT. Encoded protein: CATSRDLPEGEKLFF. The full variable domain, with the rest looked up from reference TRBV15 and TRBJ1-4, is DAMVIQNPRYQVTQFGKPVTLSCSQTLNHNVMYWYQQKSSQAPKLLFHYYDKDFNNEADTPDNFQSRRPNTSFCFLDIRSPGLGDTAMYLCATSRDLPEGEKLFFGSGTQLSVL.

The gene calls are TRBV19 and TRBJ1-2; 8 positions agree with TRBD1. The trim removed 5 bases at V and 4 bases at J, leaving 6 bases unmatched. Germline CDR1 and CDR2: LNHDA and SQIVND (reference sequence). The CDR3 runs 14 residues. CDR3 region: CASSAFGTGYGYTF. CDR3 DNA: TGTGCCAGTAGTGCTTTTGGGACAGGCTATGGCTACACCTTC.

CDR3 loop: CASTLGGREEKLFF. Here the CDR3 DNA reads TGTGCCAGCACCCTTGGGGGGCGCGAAGAAAAACTGTTTTTT. The genes are TRBV7-9 and TRBJ1-4; D perhaps matches TRBD1 (6 bases). The CDR3 is 14 residues long. CDR1 is SEHNR, CDR2 FQNEAQ, per germline (reference sequence). Trimming shortened V by 7 bases and J by 8 bases, and 17 bases separated the two germline ends.

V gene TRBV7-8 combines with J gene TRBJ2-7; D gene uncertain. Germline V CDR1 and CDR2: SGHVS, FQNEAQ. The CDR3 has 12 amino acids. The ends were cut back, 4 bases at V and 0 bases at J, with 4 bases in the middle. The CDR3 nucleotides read TGTGCCAGCAGCTCCCGCTCCTACGAGCAGTACTTC. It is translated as CASSSRSYEQYF.

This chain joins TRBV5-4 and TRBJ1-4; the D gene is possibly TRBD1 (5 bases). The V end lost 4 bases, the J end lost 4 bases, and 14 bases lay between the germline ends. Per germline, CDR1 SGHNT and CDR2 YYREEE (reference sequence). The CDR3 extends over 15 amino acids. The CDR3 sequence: CASSLEAGNNEKLFF. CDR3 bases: TGTGCCAGCAGCCTAGAGGCAGGGAATAATGAAAAACTGTTTTTT.